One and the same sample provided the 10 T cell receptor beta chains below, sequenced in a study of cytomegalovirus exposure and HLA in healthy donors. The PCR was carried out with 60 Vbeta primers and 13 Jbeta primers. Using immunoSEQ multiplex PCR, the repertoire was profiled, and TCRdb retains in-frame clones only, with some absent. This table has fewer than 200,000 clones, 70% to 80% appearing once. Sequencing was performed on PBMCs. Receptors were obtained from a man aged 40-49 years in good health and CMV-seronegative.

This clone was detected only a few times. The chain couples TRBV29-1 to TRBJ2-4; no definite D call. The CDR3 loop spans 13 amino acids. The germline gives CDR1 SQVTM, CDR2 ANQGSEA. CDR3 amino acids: CSATTLAKNIQYF. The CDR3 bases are TGCAGTGCAACTACACTAGCCAAAAACATTCAGTACTTC. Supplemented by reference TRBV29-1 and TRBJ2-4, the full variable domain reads SAVISQKPSRDICQRGTSLTIQCQVDSQVTMMFWYRQQPGQSLTLIATANQGSEATYESGFVIDKFPISRPNLTFSTLTVSNMSPEDSSIYLCSATTLAKNIQYFGAGTRLSVL.

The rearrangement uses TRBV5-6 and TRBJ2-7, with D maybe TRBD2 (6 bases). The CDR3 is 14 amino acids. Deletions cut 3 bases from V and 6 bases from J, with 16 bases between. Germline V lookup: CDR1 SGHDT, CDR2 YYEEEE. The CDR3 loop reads CASSYSTRIREQYF. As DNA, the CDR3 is TGTGCCAGCAGCTATTCGACTAGAATTCGCGAGCAGTACTTC.

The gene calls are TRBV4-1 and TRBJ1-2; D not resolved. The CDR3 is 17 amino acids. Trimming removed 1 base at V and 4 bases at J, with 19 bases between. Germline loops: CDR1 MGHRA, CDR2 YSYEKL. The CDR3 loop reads CASSQGGRGRSGYGYTF. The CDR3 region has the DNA TGCGCCAGCAGCCAAGGAGGGAGAGGCAGGTCGGGCTATGGCTACACCTTC.

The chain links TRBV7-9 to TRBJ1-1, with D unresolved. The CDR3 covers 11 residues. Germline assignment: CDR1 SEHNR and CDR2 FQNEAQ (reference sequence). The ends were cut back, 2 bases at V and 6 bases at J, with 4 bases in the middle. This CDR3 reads CASSLRAEAFF. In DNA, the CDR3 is TGTGCCAGCAGCTTACGAGCTGAAGCTTTCTTT.

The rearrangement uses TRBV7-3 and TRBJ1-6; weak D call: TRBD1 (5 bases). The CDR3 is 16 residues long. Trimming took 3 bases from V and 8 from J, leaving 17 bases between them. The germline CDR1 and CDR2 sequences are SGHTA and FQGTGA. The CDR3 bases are TGTGCCAGCAGCTTCGGGGGACTCCGAGGGGATTCACCCCTCCACTTT. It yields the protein CASSFGGLRGDSPLHF. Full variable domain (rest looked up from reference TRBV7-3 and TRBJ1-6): GAGVSQTPSNKVTEKGKYVELRCDPISGHTALYWYRQSLGQGPEFLIYFQGTGAADDSGLPNDRFFAVRPEGSVSTLKIQRTERGDSAVYLCASSFGGLRGDSPLHFGNGTRLTVT.

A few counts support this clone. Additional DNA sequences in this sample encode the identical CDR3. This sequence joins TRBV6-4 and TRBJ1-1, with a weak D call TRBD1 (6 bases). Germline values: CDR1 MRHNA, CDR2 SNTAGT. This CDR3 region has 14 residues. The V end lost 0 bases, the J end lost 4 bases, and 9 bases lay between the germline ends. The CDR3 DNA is TGTGCCAGCAGTGACTCGTCCAGGGGCACTGAAGCTTTCTTT. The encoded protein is CASSDSSRGTEAFF.

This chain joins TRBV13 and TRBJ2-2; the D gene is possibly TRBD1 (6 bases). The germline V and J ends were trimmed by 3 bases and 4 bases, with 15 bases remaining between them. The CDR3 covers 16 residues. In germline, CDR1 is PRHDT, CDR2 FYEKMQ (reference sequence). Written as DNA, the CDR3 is TGTGCCAGCAGCTTGAACCCAGGGGCGCCCACCGGGGAGCTGTTTTTT. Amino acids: CASSLNPGAPTGELFF.

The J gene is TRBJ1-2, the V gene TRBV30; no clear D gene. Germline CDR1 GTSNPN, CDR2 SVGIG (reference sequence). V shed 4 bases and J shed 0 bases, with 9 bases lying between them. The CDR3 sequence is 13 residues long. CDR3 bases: TGTGCCTGGAATGGCAGTCCTAACTATGGCTACACCTTC. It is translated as CAWNGSPNYGYTF. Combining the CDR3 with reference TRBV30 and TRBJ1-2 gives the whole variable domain SQTIHQWPATLVQPVGSPLSLECTVEGTSNPNLYWYRQAAGRGLQLLFYSVGIGQISSEVPQNLSASRPQDRQFILSSKKLLLSDSGFYLCAWNGSPNYGYTFGSGTRLTVV.

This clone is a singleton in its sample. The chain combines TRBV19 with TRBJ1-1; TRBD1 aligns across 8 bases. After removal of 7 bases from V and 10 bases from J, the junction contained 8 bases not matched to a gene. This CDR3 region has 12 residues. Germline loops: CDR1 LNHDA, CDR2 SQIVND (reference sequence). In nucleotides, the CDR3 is TGTGCCAGTATCGACAGGGGATGGGTAGCTTTCTTT. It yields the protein CASIDRGWVAFF.

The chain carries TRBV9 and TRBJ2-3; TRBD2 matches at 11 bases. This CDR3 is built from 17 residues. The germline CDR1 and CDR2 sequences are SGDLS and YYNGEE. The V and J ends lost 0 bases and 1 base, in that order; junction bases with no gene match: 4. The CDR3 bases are TGTGCCAGCAGCGTAGCACTAGCGGGGGCCCGCACAGATACGCAGTATTTT. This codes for CASSVALAGARTDTQYF.